Detailed here is one TCR beta chain. What this receptor recognizes is not known. HCMV serostatus was determined by detecting HCMV-specific IgG in serum with a commercial ELISA kit. Ficoll density gradient centrifugation was used to isolate peripheral blood mononuclear cells from blood. The record originates from a study of T cells expressing NK-cell markers (dated by TCRdb to the early 2020s). Concerning the study at large: Three sorted T-cell subsets (CD3+CD56+NKG2C+, CD3+CD56+NKG2C- and CD3+CD56-NKG2C+) from several donors had their TCR beta-chain repertoires profiled. Of the eight sequenced donors, seven were found to be HCMV-seropositive and one was found to be HCMV-seronegative. The libraries were sequenced on Illumina HiSeq 2000/2500, MiSeq or NextSeq, producing 2 x 150 bp reads. All eight donors whose samples were sequenced were randomly selected healthy volunteers, three of them men and five women.

The CDR3, from cysteine to phenylalanine, totals 14 residues. DNA is not on record. The germline V gene provides CDR1 SGHTA and CDR2 FQGNSA. The paper as a whole reports these results and caveats: In a handful of donors, the dominant CD3+CD56+NKG2C+ clonotypes were among the top 10 CD8+ clonotypes and accounted for roughly 1.0-7.5% of CD8+ T cells. Whether the expanded NKG2C-expressing T cell clones were specific for HCMV antigens remained unclear. Those dominant clonotypes were again the most abundant among CD3+CD56-NKG2C+ cells in a few donors, at about 25-60.1%.

This sample was sequenced with an Illumina HiSeq 2000. The TCR beta cDNA libraries were made using 5'RACE template switching, a step that added both a universal primer site and unique molecular identifiers. cDNA synthesis was primed from the TCR beta constant segment, followed by two successive PCR amplification steps. Concerning the study's data processing: MIGEC was used to demultiplex reads and group reads by UMI, and MiTCR was used to assemble and quantify clonotypes. Only TCR cDNA sequences supported by at least two reads were kept to exclude erroneous sequences. The tcR package was used for downstream repertoire analysis, with clonotypes matched between fractions based on CDR3 nucleotide sequence plus V segment. VDJmatch was used to annotate antigen specificity against VDJdb, with one amino acid substitution in CDR3 permitted. TCRdb reanalyzed the reads, keeping one entry per CDR3 protein sequence and omitting DNA. The V and J calls and clone size come from TCRdb's table, not from the authors' own analysis. The sample's own table lists 200,000 to 300,000 distinct CDR3 sequences. Jointly, the top ten make up about 4% of the sample.

Sequencing was performed on blood T cells: a sorted CD56 or NKG2C T cell subset, CD4+ or CD8+ T cells, or bulk PBMC T cells (not recorded which). This sequence was found in a woman aged 18 to 75 in good health. The chain uses TRBV7-2 and TRBJ1-2. CDR3 sequence: CASSLVSDNYGYTF.